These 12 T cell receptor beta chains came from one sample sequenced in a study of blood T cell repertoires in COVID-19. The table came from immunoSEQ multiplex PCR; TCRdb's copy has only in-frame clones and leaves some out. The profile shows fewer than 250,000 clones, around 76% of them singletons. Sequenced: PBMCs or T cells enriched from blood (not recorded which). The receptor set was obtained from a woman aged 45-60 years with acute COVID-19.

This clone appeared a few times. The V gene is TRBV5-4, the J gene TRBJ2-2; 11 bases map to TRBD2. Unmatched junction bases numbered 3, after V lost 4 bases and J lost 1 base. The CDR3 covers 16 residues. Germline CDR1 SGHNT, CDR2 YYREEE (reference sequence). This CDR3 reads CASSPTSGGNTGELFF. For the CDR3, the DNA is TGTGCCAGCAGCCCTACTAGCGGGGGGAACACCGGGGAGCTGTTTTTT.

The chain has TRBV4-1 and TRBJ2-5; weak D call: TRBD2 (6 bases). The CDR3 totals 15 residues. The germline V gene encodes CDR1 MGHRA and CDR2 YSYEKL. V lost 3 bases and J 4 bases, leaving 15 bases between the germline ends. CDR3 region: CASSHRLAIAETQYF. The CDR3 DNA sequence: TGCGCCAGCAGCCACCGCCTAGCGATCGCAGAGACCCAGTACTTC.

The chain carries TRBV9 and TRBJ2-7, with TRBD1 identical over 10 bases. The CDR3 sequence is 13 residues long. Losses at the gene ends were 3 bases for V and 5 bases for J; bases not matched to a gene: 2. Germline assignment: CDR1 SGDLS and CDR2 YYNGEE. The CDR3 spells CASSAGTGDEQYV. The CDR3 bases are TGTGCCAGCAGCGCCGGGACAGGGGACGAGCAGTACGTC.

The CDR3 loop is CASSGQGRNTEAFF. Written as DNA, the CDR3 is TGCGCCAGCAGTGGCCAGGGGAGGAACACTGAAGCTTTCTTT. The V call is TRBV10-2, the J call TRBJ1-1; the D gene is possibly TRBD1 (6 bases). Trimming removed 4 bases at V and 1 base at J, with 10 bases between. This CDR3 comprises 14 residues. Germline V gene data show CDR1 as WSHSY and CDR2 as SAAADI.

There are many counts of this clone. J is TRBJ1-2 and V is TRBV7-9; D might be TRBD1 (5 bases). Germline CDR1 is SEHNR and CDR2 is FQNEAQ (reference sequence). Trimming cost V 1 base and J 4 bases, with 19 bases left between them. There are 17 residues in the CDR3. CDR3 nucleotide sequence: TGTGCCAGCAGCTTAGAATCATTGCGGTCAGGGCGCTATGGCTACACCTTC. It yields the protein CASSLESLRSGRYGYTF.

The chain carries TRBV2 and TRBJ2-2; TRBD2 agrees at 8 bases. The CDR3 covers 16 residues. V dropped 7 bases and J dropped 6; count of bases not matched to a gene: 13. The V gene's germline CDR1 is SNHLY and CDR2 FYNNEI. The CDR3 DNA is TGTGCCAGCAAGCAGTTCGGGAGCGGGGGTTCCGGGGAGCTGTTTTTT. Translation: CASKQFGSGGSGELFF.

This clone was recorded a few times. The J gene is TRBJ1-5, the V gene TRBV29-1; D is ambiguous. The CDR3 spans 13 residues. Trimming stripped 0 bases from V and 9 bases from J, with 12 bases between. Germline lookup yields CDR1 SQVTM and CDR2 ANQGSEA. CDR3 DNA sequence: TGCAGCGTTGAAGATCAAGGGCGGGGGCCCCAGCATTTT. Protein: CSVEDQGRGPQHF.

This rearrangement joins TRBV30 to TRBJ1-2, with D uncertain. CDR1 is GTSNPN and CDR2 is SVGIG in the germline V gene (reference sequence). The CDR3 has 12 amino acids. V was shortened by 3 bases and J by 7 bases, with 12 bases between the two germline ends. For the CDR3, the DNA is TGTGCCTGGAGAGAGCCCAACGGTGGCTACACCTTC. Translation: CAWREPNGGYTF.

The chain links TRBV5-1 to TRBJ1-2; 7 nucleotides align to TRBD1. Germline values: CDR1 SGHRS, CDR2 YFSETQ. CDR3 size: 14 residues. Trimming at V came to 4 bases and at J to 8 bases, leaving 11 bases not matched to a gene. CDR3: CASSTGEGAAGYTF. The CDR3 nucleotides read TGCGCCAGCAGCACGGGCGAGGGGGCTGCCGGCTACACCTTC.

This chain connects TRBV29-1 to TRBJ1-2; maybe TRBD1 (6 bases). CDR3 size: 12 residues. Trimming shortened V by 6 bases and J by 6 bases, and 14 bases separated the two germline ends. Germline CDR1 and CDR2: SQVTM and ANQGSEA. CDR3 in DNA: TGCAGCGTGGGGCCAGGGGCGGATGGCTACACCTTC. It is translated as CSVGPGADGYTF.

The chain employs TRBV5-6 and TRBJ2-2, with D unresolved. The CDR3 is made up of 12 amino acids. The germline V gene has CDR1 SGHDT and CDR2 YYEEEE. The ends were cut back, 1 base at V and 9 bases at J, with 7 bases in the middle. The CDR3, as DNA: TGTGCCAGCAGCTTGAGGCGGCGGGAGCTGTTTTTT. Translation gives CASSLRRRELFF.

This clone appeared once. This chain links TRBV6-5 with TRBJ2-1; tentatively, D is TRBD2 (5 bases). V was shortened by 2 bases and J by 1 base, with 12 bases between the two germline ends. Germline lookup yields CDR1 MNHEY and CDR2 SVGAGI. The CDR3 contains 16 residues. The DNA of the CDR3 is TGTGCCAGCAGTTACCGGAGGATCTCTTCCTACAATGAGCAGTTCTTC. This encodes CASSYRRISSYNEQFF.